The sequence of this T cell receptor (beta chain) was determined in a study of cytomegalovirus exposure and HLA in healthy donors. V lost 5 bases and J 5 bases, leaving 18 bases between the germline ends. Germline lookup yields CDR1 LNHDA and CDR2 SQIVND (reference sequence). CDR3 length: 15 residues. It was with 60 Vbeta and 13 Jbeta primers that the PCR ran. Sequenced by immunoSEQ multiplex PCR; TCRdb stores in-frame clones only, minus some. Seen here are some 140,000 clones, 79% observed once, and the top ten hold 6.5%. Points on this clone: The antigen is undetermined.

Study-wide points: TCR beta V- and J-gene trimming was later associated with a missense DCLRE1C variant. Most TCRs appeared rarely, but some public TCRs recurred in many donors.

This TCR came from a man in his forties in good health and CMV-seropositive. Specimen: PBMCs. The gene calls are TRBV19 and TRBJ1-2; no definite D call. CDR3 residues: CASSALHEEGYGYTF. CDR3 in DNA: TGTGCCAGTAGTGCCCTACATGAAGAGGGTTATGGCTACACCTTC.